These T cell receptor beta chains were read from a single sample in a study of vaccination and CD4 T cells after COVID-19. One entry per CDR3 protein, called by TCRdb with MiXCR from the PCR reads. The sample holds about 6,200 distinct CDR3 sequences, 32% seen once. Their specific antigens are unknown. The sample here was CD4+ T cells from blood, cultured in vitro, taken after SARS-CoV-2 vaccination. These receptors were collected from a human donor who had recovered from COVID-19. The CDR3 runs from the conserved cysteine through the conserved F or W. A D gene is named only where the DNA matches it firmly. A row's size may be missing; if present it is once, few, many or a size class.

CDR3 protein: CAISGRTGSNEQYF
CDR3 DNA: TGTGCCATCAGTGGCCGGACAGGGAGCAACGAGCAGTACTTC
J gene: TRBJ2-7
D gene: TRBD1
V gene: TRBV10-3
clone size: NA

CDR3 protein: CASSFWERTGELFF
CDR3 DNA: TGTGCCAGCAGCTTCTGGGAACGCACCGGGGAGCTGTTTTTT
J gene: TRBJ2-2
D gene: NA
V gene: TRBV7-8
clone size: once

CDR3 protein: CSASDRGRGTYNEQFF
CDR3 DNA: TGCAGTGCTAGCGATCGGGGAAGAGGCACCTACAATGAGCAGTTCTTC
J gene: TRBJ2-1
D gene: NA
V gene: TRBV20-1
clone size: few

CDR3 protein: CASSLMPSTEAFF
CDR3 DNA: TGTGCCAGCAGTCTCATGCCGTCCACTGAAGCTTTCTTT
J gene: TRBJ1-1
D gene: NA
V gene: TRBV6-1
clone size: NA

CDR3 protein: CASSGYEQYF
CDR3 DNA: TGCGCCAGCAGTGGGTACGAGCAGTACTTC
J gene: TRBJ2-7
D gene: NA
V gene: TRBV10-2
clone size: few

CDR3 protein: CASSLASRRDTQYF
CDR3 DNA: TGTGCCAGCAGCTTAGCCTCCAGGAGGGATACGCAGTATTTT
J gene: TRBJ2-3
D gene: NA
V gene: TRBV11-2
clone size: NA

CDR3 protein: CASSSLRTSGRANEQFF
CDR3 DNA: TGTGCCAGCAGTTCCCTCAGGACCAGCGGGAGGGCAAATGAGCAGTTCTTC
J gene: TRBJ2-1
D gene: TRBD2
V gene: TRBV6-5
clone size: NA

CDR3 protein: CASRLIAGQGEQYF
CDR3 DNA: TGTGCCAGTAGGCTTATAGCGGGACAGGGGGAGCAGTACTTC
J gene: TRBJ2-7
D gene: TRBD1
V gene: TRBV19
clone size: few

CDR3 protein: CASSSTRQGANTGELFF
CDR3 DNA: TGTGCCAGCAGCTCGACAAGACAGGGGGCGAACACCGGGGAGCTGTTTTTT
J gene: TRBJ2-2
D gene: TRBD1
V gene: TRBV7-2
clone size: once

CDR3 protein: CASSQWRQGNDEQYF
CDR3 DNA: TGTGCCAGCAGTCAGTGGCGACAGGGTAACGACGAGCAGTACTTC
J gene: TRBJ2-7
D gene: TRBD1
V gene: TRBV6-1
clone size: few

CDR3 protein: CASRGSSYNEQFF
CDR3 DNA: TGTGCCAGCAGGGGGAGCTCCTACAATGAGCAGTTCTTC
J gene: TRBJ2-1
D gene: NA
V gene: TRBV7-2
clone size: NA

CDR3 protein: CASSELKQLGQFF
CDR3 DNA: TGTGCCAGCAGTGAATTGAAGCAGCTCGGGCAGTTCTTC
J gene: TRBJ2-1
D gene: NA
V gene: TRBV6-1
clone size: NA